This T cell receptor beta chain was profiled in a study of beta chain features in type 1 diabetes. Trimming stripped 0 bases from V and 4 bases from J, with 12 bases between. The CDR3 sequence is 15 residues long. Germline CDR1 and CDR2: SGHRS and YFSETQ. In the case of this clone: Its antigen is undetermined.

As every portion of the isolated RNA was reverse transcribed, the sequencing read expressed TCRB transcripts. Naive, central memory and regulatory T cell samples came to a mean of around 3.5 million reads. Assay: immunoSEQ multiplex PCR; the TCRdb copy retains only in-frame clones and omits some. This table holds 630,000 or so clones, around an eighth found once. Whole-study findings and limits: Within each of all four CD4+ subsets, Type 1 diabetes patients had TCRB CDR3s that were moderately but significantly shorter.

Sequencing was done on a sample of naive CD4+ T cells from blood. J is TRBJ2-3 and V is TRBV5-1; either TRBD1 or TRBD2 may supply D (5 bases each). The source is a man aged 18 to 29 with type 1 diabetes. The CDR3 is CASSLGDQPSDTQYF. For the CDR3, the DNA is TGCGCCAGCAGCTTGGGGGACCAGCCTTCAGATACGCAGTATTTT.